The present entry profiles one T cell receptor beta chain with its context. Its antigen remains unknown. V gave up 8 bases and J gave up 5 bases, with 9 bases separating them. The CDR3 is 11 residues long. Germline V gene data show CDR1 as DFQATT and CDR2 as SNEGSKA (reference sequence). This table comes from immunoSEQ multiplex PCR, and its TCRdb copy is limited to in-frame clones, with some not included. The sample holds millions of clones, around 94% seen once. These data belong to a study of shared clonotypes between healthy human individuals. Notes on the study in general: Few donors restricted represented genetic and exposure-history diversity. Clonotype sharing across a handful of donors was observed for about 5.2% of naive CD4 clonotypes.

The sequencing input was naive CD4+ T cells sorted from blood. Described subset: CD45RA+ positively selected. This TCR was sampled from a man between 18 and 29 years old in good health. V is TRBV20-1 and J is TRBJ1-4; D not resolved. For the CDR3, the DNA is TGCAGTTCCCCGGCAAATGAAAAACTGTTTTTT. Amino acid sequence: CSSPANEKLFF.